The 17 T cell receptor beta chains presented below share a single source sample, sequenced in a study of vaccination and CD4 T cells after COVID-19. These receptors' antigens are unknown. Cultured CD4+ T-cell DNA underwent Oncomine TCR Beta short-read sequencing. TCRdb re-analysed the PCR reads in MiXCR, keeping a single row per CDR3 protein. Among some 4,300 distinct CDR3 sequences listed, 21% were seen once. The treatment here: approximately 10-day PBMC culture with coronavirus spike peptide pools or control peptides (ViraFEST assay). The source material was CD4+ T cells from blood, cultured in vitro. Every receptor here comes from a human donor who had recovered from COVID-19.

This clonotype was observed a few times. This chain uses TRBV11-3 with TRBJ2-5; TRBD1 matches 8 bases. Germline values: CDR1 SGHNT, CDR2 YENEEA. The CDR3 covers 15 residues. The V gene end was trimmed by 1 base and the J gene end by 3 bases; junction bases not matched to a gene: 4. DNA of the CDR3: TGTGCCAGCAGCTTAGGCCTGACAGGGGAAGAGACCCAGTACTTC. Translating it yields CASSLGLTGEETQYF.

This clonotype was found a few times. J is TRBJ2-3 and V is TRBV12-3 or TRBV12-4; D gene uncertain. The V and J ends lost 0 bases and 0 bases respectively, with 10 bases between them. The CDR3 has 16 amino acids. The CDR3 DNA sequence: TGTGCCAGCAGTTTAGCACGGCGACTGAGCACAGATACGCAGTATTTT. The encoded protein is CASSLARRLSTDTQYF.

This clonotype occurred a few times. This chain uses TRBV6-1 with TRBJ2-5, with D possibly called TRBD1 or TRBD2 (5 bases each). Trimming cost V 5 bases and J 4 bases, with 14 bases left between them. Per the germline V gene, CDR1 is MNHNS and CDR2 is SASEGT. The CDR3 extends over 14 amino acids. The CDR3 region has the DNA TGTGCCAGCAGTCCTCGGGACGGATTAGAGACCCAGTACTTC. It is translated as CASSPRDGLETQYF.

Only a few counts were recorded for this clonotype. The chain joins TRBV5-1 to TRBJ1-1, with D possibly TRBD1 on 6 matching bases. V gave up 6 bases and J gave up 5 bases, with 8 bases separating them. The V gene's germline CDR1 is SGHRS and CDR2 YFSETQ. There are 11 residues in the CDR3. CDR3 loop: CASKGETEAFF. CDR3 nucleotides: TGCGCCAGCAAGGGGGAGACTGAAGCTTTCTTT. The full variable domain, in which reference TRBV5-1 and TRBJ1-1 provide the parts outside the CDR3, is KAGVTQTPRYLIKTRGQQVTLSCSPISGHRSVSWYQQTPGQGLQFLFEYFSETQRNKGNFPGRFSGRQFSNSRSEMNVSTLELGDSALYLCASKGETEAFFGQGTRLTVV.

In this sample, this clonotype is medium-sized. V is TRBV20-1 and J is TRBJ1-5; D uncertain. Germline V gene sequence: CDR1 DFQATT, CDR2 SNEGSKA (reference sequence). Deletions cut 3 bases from V and 10 bases from J, with 16 bases between. The CDR3 sequence is 13 residues long. The CDR3 DNA reads as TGCAGTGCTAGTGATGTACGCAATGAACCCCAGCATTTT. This sequence encodes CSASDVRNEPQHF.

This chain joins TRBV12-5 and TRBJ2-6; 8 nucleotides line up with TRBD1. This CDR3 comprises 17 residues. Germline V gives CDR1 LGHNT, CDR2 FRNRAP. Germline trimming cut 7 bases from V and 1 base from J; bases unmatched to any gene: 9. The CDR3 region is CASAADRGSSGANVLTF. Written as DNA, the CDR3 is TGTGCTAGTGCCGCCGACAGGGGAAGTTCTGGGGCCAACGTCCTGACTTTC.

This chain links TRBV30 with TRBJ2-5, with D perhaps matching TRBD1 or TRBD2 (6 bases each). V lost 5 bases and J lost 7, with 11 bases in between. The CDR3 length is 11 residues. CDR1 is GTSNPN and CDR2 is SVGIG in the germline V gene (reference sequence). The DNA for the CDR3 is TGTGCCTGGGGGGGGCTCGGGACCCAGTACTTC. Amino acid sequence: CAWGGLGTQYF.

The chain joins TRBV6-5 to TRBJ2-1; 12 bases agree with TRBD2. Germline loops: CDR1 MNHEY, CDR2 SVGAGI. Trimming cost V 2 bases and J 3 bases; bases outside gene matches: 8. The CDR3 is 18 residues long. This CDR3 is CASSYRRLAGDLYNEQFF. In DNA form, the CDR3 reads TGTGCCAGCAGTTACCGACGACTAGCGGGGGACCTCTACAATGAGCAGTTCTTC.

This clonotype is large within its sample. This chain uses TRBV21-1 with TRBJ2-2; the D segment call TRBD2 is taken from the table without a DNA check. TRBV21-1 is recorded as a pseudogene. The CDR3 contains 16 residues. The CDR3 DNA sequence: TGTGCCAGCAGCAAATCACTAGCGGGGTACACCGGGGAGCTGTTTTTT. Encoded protein: CASSKSLAGYTGELFF.

By proportion, this clonotype is large. The chain recombines TRBV20-1 with TRBJ1-5, with a tentative D call TRBD1 (5 bases). Trimming removed 6 bases at V and 4 bases at J, with 10 bases between. CDR1 and CDR2 from the germline V gene are DFQATT and SNEGSKA (reference sequence). The CDR3 spans 12 residues. The chain's CDR3 is CSATPGNQPQHF. The CDR3 nucleotides are TGCAGTGCCACGCCAGGGAATCAGCCCCAGCATTTT.

By sample share, this clonotype is medium-sized (0.01 to 0.1%). This chain connects TRBV7-6 to TRBJ2-7, with D possibly called TRBD1 or TRBD2 (5 bases each). This CDR3 region has 21 residues. The germline gives CDR1 SGHVS, CDR2 FNYEAQ. V was trimmed by 0 bases and J by 2 bases, leaving 29 bases between them. CDR3 nucleotides: TGTGCCAGCAGCTTAGCGGGCTTCGTGGTAGAGGGGCCAGGTTCGACCTACGAGCAGTACTTC. It codes for CASSLAGFVVEGPGSTYEQYF.

Sample share makes this clonotype medium-sized. The V and J genes are TRBV12-3 or TRBV12-4 and TRBJ1-2, with 7 nucleotides matching TRBD1. The CDR3 extends over 15 amino acids. Germline trimming cut 5 bases from V and 4 bases from J; bases unmatched to any gene: 10. This CDR3 is CASSPLLTGIYGYTF. CDR3 in DNA: TGTGCCAGCAGTCCCCTATTGACAGGGATCTATGGCTACACCTTC.

The chain uses TRBV11-3 and TRBJ2-1; D uncertain. Germline V lookup: CDR1 SGHNT, CDR2 YENEEA. Trimming removed 2 bases from V and 9 bases from J, with 8 bases in between. This CDR3 spans 12 amino acids. The CDR3 DNA reads as TGTGCCAGCAGCTTACCTGTGGGTGAGCAGTTCTTC. As protein: CASSLPVGEQFF.

This clonotype is judged medium-sized. The chain links TRBV11-2 to TRBJ1-2, with D possibly being TRBD1 (6 bases). The CDR3 length is 15 residues. V was shortened by 3 bases and J by 1 base, with 12 bases between the two germline ends. Germline lookup yields CDR1 SGHAT and CDR2 FQNNGV. The CDR3 loop is CASSFSRDINYGYTF. The CDR3 DNA reads as TGTGCCAGCAGCTTTAGTCGGGACATTAACTATGGCTACACCTTC.

This rearrangement joins TRBV11-1 to TRBJ2-1; possibly TRBD2 for D (7 bases). CDR1 and CDR2 from the germline V gene are SGHAT and FQDESV (reference sequence). The CDR3 covers 18 residues. The V gene lost 4 bases and the J gene lost 3 bases, with 22 bases spanning the gap. The CDR3 protein is CASSSAGRRGPFYNEQFF. CDR3 DNA: TGTGCCAGCAGCTCAGCGGGACGGCGGGGGCCTTTCTACAATGAGCAGTTCTTC. Filled out from reference TRBV11-1 and TRBJ2-1, the complete variable domain reads EAEVAQSPRYKITEKSQAVAFWCDPISGHATLYWYRQILGQGPELLVQFQDESVVDDSQLPKDRFSAERLKGVDSTLKIQPAELGDSAMYLCASSSAGRRGPFYNEQFFGPGTRLTVL.

This clonotype was counted between two and nine times. V is TRBV2 and J is TRBJ2-5; D not certain. V lost 0 bases, J lost 3 bases, and 5 bases lay in between. The germline V gene encodes CDR1 SNHLY and CDR2 FYNNEI. There are 13 residues in the CDR3. The CDR3 coding sequence is TGTGCCAGCAGTGAAGCGTCGAAAGAGACCCAGTACTTC. This translates into CASSEASKETQYF.

This chain joins TRBV20-1 and TRBJ2-3, with D unresolved. V was clipped by 0 bases and J by 6 bases, with 10 bases between them. CDR3 length: 13 amino acids. Germline CDR1 DFQATT, CDR2 SNEGSKA (reference sequence). In DNA form, the CDR3 reads TGCAGTGCTAGAGATACACTCCTGGATACGCAGTATTTT. Protein product: CSARDTLLDTQYF.